Presented here are 12 T cell receptor beta chains from one specimen sequenced in a study of HIV-infected children after antiretroviral therapy interruption. Treatment described: PENTA 11 planned treatment interruption arm or continuous ART arm. A 3' RACE protocol on RNA, with unique molecular identifiers, produced the TCR library. TCRdb ran MiXCR on the 3' RACE reads and lists one entry per CDR3 protein. The table records 40,000 or so distinct CDR3 sequences, around 7% of them present only once. Sample: CD45RA+ CD4+ T cells from PBMCs, pooled from several time points, taken from a donor given antiretroviral therapy, either interrupted or continuous. Regarding subset: naive CD4+ CD45RA+ CD45RO- T cells. These receptors were taken from a pool of human donors with HIV.

This clonotype was seen many times. The chain links TRBV7-9 to TRBJ2-5; TRBD2 might be the D (5 bases). Trimming removed 1 base from V and 1 base from J, with 10 bases in between. CDR3 length: 15 residues. CDR1 is SEHNR and CDR2 is FQNEAQ in the germline V gene (reference sequence). The CDR3 DNA follows: TGTGCCAGCAGCTTAGTTCTGGGAGCCCAAGAGACCCAGTACTTC. This gives the protein CASSLVLGAQETQYF.

As concerns this clonotype: Germline is not matched at one junction end, which may reflect a read error. The chain uses TRBV4-2 and TRBJ2-3; 8 bases are a match to TRBD1. CDR1 is LGHNA, CDR2 YNFKEQ, per germline. CDR3 size: 17 residues. The CDR3 is CASSQDRGTGGAETLYF. In DNA, the CDR3 is TGTGCCAGCAGCCAAGATAGAGGGACAGGTGGTGCAGAAACGCTGTATTTT.

This clonotype showed up just a few times. The chain carries TRBV11-1 and TRBJ2-7, with TRBD1 matching over 10 bases. Germline CDR1 SGHAT, CDR2 FQDESV (reference sequence). With V trimmed by 5 bases and J by 2 bases, 6 bases remained unmatched. This CDR3 comprises 15 residues. The CDR3 bases are TGTGCCAGCAGCGCGGACAGGGGGAGAACCTACGAGCAGTACTTC. This translates into CASSADRGRTYEQYF.

This clonotype showed up many times. The genes are TRBV10-3 and TRBJ2-1, with D perhaps being TRBD1 or TRBD2 (5 bases each). Trimming stripped 8 bases from V and 7 bases from J, with 15 bases between. CDR1 and CDR2 from the germline V gene are ENHRY and SYGVKD. The CDR3 loop spans 13 amino acids. The chain's CDR3 is CAILRGAVNEQFF. CDR3 sequence (DNA): TGTGCCATCCTCCGGGGCGCGGTGAATGAGCAGTTCTTC.

This clonotype was counted many times. The chain is built from TRBV5-1 and TRBJ2-2; D is unclear. This CDR3 has 13 amino acids. CDR1 and CDR2 from the germline V gene are SGHRS and YFSETQ. V lost 0 bases and J 7 bases, leaving 7 bases between the germline ends. CDR3 coding DNA: TGCGCCAGCAGCTTGGTGTCGGTCGGGGAGCTGTTTTTT. This codes for CASSLVSVGELFF.

This clonotype turned up a few times. The J gene is TRBJ2-7, the V gene TRBV11-2; 9 nucleotides match TRBD1. The CDR3 is 14 residues long. Germline V lookup: CDR1 SGHAT, CDR2 FQNNGV. V was clipped by 4 bases and J by 6 bases; unmatched bases: 7. CDR3 loop: CASSSATGGIEQYF. CDR3 nucleotides: TGTGCCAGCAGCTCAGCGACAGGGGGGATCGAGCAGTACTTC.

This clonotype was detected many times. The rearrangement links TRBV11-2 to TRBJ2-6; 7 bases match TRBD2. The CDR3 consists of 18 residues. Germline loops: CDR1 SGHAT, CDR2 FQNNGV. Germline trimming cut 5 bases from V and 3 bases from J; bases unmatched to any gene: 13. The CDR3 here is CASSGSRTGEGGANVLTF. CDR3 in DNA: TGTGCCAGCAGCGGGTCGCGGACCGGGGAGGGTGGGGCCAACGTCCTGACTTTC.

Many counts were recorded for this clonotype. The V and J genes are TRBV20-1 and TRBJ1-3, with D possibly matching TRBD1 (6 bases). This CDR3 region has 19 residues. Trimming removed 3 bases at V and 3 bases at J, with 27 bases between. Germline V gives CDR1 DFQATT, CDR2 SNEGSKA (reference sequence). This chain's CDR3 is CSASRGTAGLPFVGNTIYF. Here the CDR3 DNA reads TGCAGTGCTAGTAGGGGGACGGCGGGACTTCCATTCGTTGGAAACACCATATATTTT.

In this sample, this clonotype turned up many times. The V gene is TRBV7-9, the J gene TRBJ2-1; D possibly corresponds to TRBD2 (5 bases). V lost 2 bases and J 8 bases, leaving 16 bases between the germline ends. The CDR3 is 15 residues long. Per the germline V gene, CDR1 is SEHNR and CDR2 is FQNEAQ (reference sequence). DNA for the CDR3: TGTGCCAGCAGCTTACGCGGGCAAATAAGCGATGAGCAGTTCTTC. Its translation is CASSLRGQISDEQFF.

The chain carries TRBV19 and TRBJ2-2, with a tentative D call TRBD1 (5 bases). The germline CDR1 and CDR2 sequences are LNHDA and SQIVND (reference sequence). Trimming stripped 6 bases from V and 4 bases from J, with 15 bases between. There are 15 residues in the CDR3. CDR3 region: CASRKKGYSTGELFF. The CDR3 DNA follows: TGTGCCAGTAGAAAGAAGGGGTATAGCACCGGGGAGCTGTTTTTT.

This clonotype was detected only a few times. The chain links TRBV28 to TRBJ2-1; possibly TRBD2 for D (6 bases). V gave up 5 bases and J gave up 13 bases, with 12 bases separating them. Germline-derived CDR1 and CDR2 are MDHEN and SYDVKM. The CDR3 is made up of 11 amino acids. CDR3 sequence: CASSHITSQFF. In nucleotides, the CDR3 is TGTGCCAGCAGTCACATTACTAGCCAGTTCTTC.

As to this clonotype: One junction end does not reproduce the germline sequence, and a read error may be involved. This chain joins TRBV12-3 or TRBV12-4 and TRBJ1-4; D is uncertain. The length of the CDR3 is 14 residues. DNA of the CDR3: TGTGCCAGCAGTCGACACCTTTCCAACGAAAGATTATTTTTC. Its translation is CASSRHLSNERLFF.